This T cell receptor (beta chain) was recorded in a study of blood T cell repertoires in COVID-19. Study details: Spain, Italy and the United States supplied samples that represented acute and convalescent COVID-19. In each case, the material was cDNA or gDNA derived from T cells, B-cell-depleted T cells, or PBMCs.

As handled by the study authors: Reference gene primer amplification yielded estimated nucleated cell counts. Some clones are missing from TCRdb's copy, which holds only in-frame ones; the method was immunoSEQ multiplex PCR. For V, J and clone size, that table is used; D and trimming come from the DNA. Of about 80,000 clones in the sample, over 75% were seen once. V lost 4 bases to trimming and J lost 3 bases; unmatched junction nucleotides: 15. CDR3 size: 17 residues. Germline V CDR1 and CDR2: SGHAT, FQNNGV. The chain uses TRBV11-2 and TRBJ2-7; 7 nucleotides agree with TRBD1. The sequence came from a man aged 65 to 85 with acute or convalescent COVID-19. Sequenced: peripheral blood. CDR3 loop: CASSSLGGRDRYYEQYF. In DNA, the CDR3 is TGTGCCAGCAGCTCGCTTGGGGGTCGGGACAGATACTACGAGCAGTACTTC.